A single sample gave rise to the 12 T cell receptor beta chains below, sequenced in a study of T cells in localized non-small cell lung cancer. Profiling relied on immunoSEQ multiplex PCR, and the TCRdb table lists in-frame clones only, not all of them. The data hold about 33,000 clones, with about nine tenths observed a single time. Sequences were derived from peripheral blood, sampled before any cancer treatment. The receptor source for this set is an older male donor with stage III lung adenocarcinoma.

This sequence joins TRBV27 and TRBJ1-1; tentatively, D is TRBD1 (6 bases). The CDR3 sequence is 15 residues long. The germline V gene has CDR1 MNHEY and CDR2 SMNVEV (reference sequence). Trimming pared 0 bases from V and 4 bases from J, leaving 12 bases between. Written as DNA, the CDR3 is TGTGCCAGCAGTTTATCGGGGGGGGCTGTCACTGAAGCTTTCTTT. Amino acids: CASSLSGGAVTEAFF.

The CDR3 nucleotides read TGTGCCAGCAGCTTAGAAGCTAATTCACCCCTCCACTTT. Translating it yields CASSLEANSPLHF. This chain links TRBV11-3 with TRBJ1-6; D remains ambiguous. Germline CDR1 SGHNT, CDR2 YENEEA. Between the trimmed V and J ends, which lost 0 bases and 6 bases, there was a span of 3 bases. This CDR3 has 13 residues.

Of note for this clone: Compared with germline, one end of the junction differs, possibly owing to a read error. The V gene is TRBV7-7, the J gene TRBJ1-3; D unclear. The CDR3 contains 15 residues. Germline values: CDR1 SSHAT, CDR2 FNYEAQ (reference sequence). DNA of the CDR3: TGTGCTAGCAGCCAGTCTCCTTTTGCTGGAAACACCATATATTTT. Translated, it gives CASSQSPFAGNTIYF.

J is TRBJ1-3 and V is TRBV19; a weak D match, TRBD1 (5 bases). Germline loops: CDR1 LNHDA, CDR2 SQIVND (reference sequence). V gave up 4 bases and J gave up 0 bases, with 19 bases separating them. CDR3 length: 18 residues. CDR3 protein: CASSTAGTGGSSGNTIYF. The CDR3 DNA sequence: TGTGCCAGTAGTACCGCCGGGACGGGAGGATCCTCTGGAAACACCATATATTTT.

The chain is built from TRBV27 and TRBJ2-1, with D perhaps TRBD1 (6 bases). Germline assignment: CDR1 MNHEY and CDR2 SMNVEV (reference sequence). Trimming shortened V by 8 bases and J by 2 bases, and 16 bases separated the two germline ends. The CDR3 extends over 15 amino acids. The CDR3 loop reads CASQSQGRTYNEQFF. CDR3 bases: TGTGCCAGCCAGTCACAGGGCCGAACCTACAATGAGCAGTTCTTC.

The chain joins TRBV29-1 to TRBJ2-2; 7 nucleotides agree with TRBD1. The CDR3 extends over 14 amino acids. Germline V gene data show CDR1 as SQVTM and CDR2 as ANQGSEA. V was clipped by 7 bases and J by 0 bases; unmatched bases: 5. The CDR3 loop is CSARDSTNTGELFF. The CDR3 DNA reads as TGCAGCGCGAGGGACAGTACGAACACCGGGGAGCTGTTTTTT.

The CDR3 is CASSLVLGRPATNEKLFF. In DNA form, the CDR3 reads TGTGCCAGCAGCTTAGTGCTAGGCCGCCCCGCAACTAATGAAAAACTGTTTTTT. This chain links TRBV11-2 with TRBJ1-4, with D unresolved. This CDR3 spans 18 amino acids. In germline, CDR1 is SGHAT, CDR2 FQNNGV. Trimming took off 1 base at V and 0 bases at J, with 15 bases between the two ends.

This chain links TRBV11-2 with TRBJ1-1, with D unresolved. Trimming took 1 base from V and 5 from J, leaving 5 bases between them. CDR1 is SGHAT and CDR2 is FQNNGV in the germline V gene. The length of the CDR3 is 12 residues. The CDR3 coding sequence is TGTGCCAGCAGCTTAGTGGGGACTGAAGCTTTCTTT. Amino acid sequence: CASSLVGTEAFF.

The gene calls are TRBV27 and TRBJ2-2; D unresolved. Germline lookup yields CDR1 MNHEY and CDR2 SMNVEV (reference sequence). This CDR3 region has 15 residues. Trimming removed 8 bases from V and 6 bases from J, with 19 bases in between. The CDR3 is CASAIGYGIPGELFF. The CDR3 coding sequence is TGTGCCAGCGCAATCGGGTATGGTATCCCCGGGGAGCTGTTTTTT.

This clone was seen only once. The rearrangement joins TRBV29-1 to TRBJ2-3; unclear D gene. V was trimmed by 4 bases and J by 0 bases, leaving 14 bases between them. The V gene's germline CDR1 is SQVTM and CDR2 ANQGSEA. There are 15 residues in the CDR3. Written as DNA, the CDR3 is TGCAGCGTTGGAGCAATAAAGACTAGCACAGATACGCAGTATTTT. It is translated as CSVGAIKTSTDTQYF.

V gene TRBV7-2 combines with J gene TRBJ1-4; D possibly corresponds to TRBD1 (6 bases). This CDR3 is built from 15 residues. CDR1 and CDR2 from the germline V gene are SGHTA and FQGNSA. Trimming took 5 bases from V and 5 from J, leaving 15 bases between them. CDR3 bases: TGTGCCAGCAGCCCAGCAGGGGCTATCAATGAAAAACTGTTTTTT. Amino acid sequence: CASSPAGAINEKLFF.

In this sample, this clone is medium-sized. The CDR3 DNA reads as TGCGCCAGCAGCCAAGAGGGGACAGGGGGTTCACCCCTCCACTTT. As protein: CASSQEGTGGSPLHF. The rearrangement joins TRBV4-1 to TRBJ1-6, with TRBD1 identical over 11 bases. With 0 bases clipped from V and 9 bases from J, the junction kept 1 base outside the gene matches. CDR3 size: 15 residues. In germline, CDR1 is MGHRA, CDR2 YSYEKL.